This section outlines one T cell receptor beta chain sequence together with its context. The data originate from a study of identical twins. The length of the CDR3 is 16 residues. Trimming took off 1 base at V and 0 bases at J, with 11 bases between the two ends. Germline V gives CDR1 SGHTA, CDR2 FQGNSA. Via MiXCR, TCRdb re-called the 5' RACE reads, giving one row per CDR3 protein. The repertoire holds approximately 620,000 distinct CDR3 sequences, with 8.6% as singletons. The sample was also reused in another study, on yellow fever vaccine responses in identical twins.

This receptor was taken from a woman under 30 in good health. The sequencing sample was made of PBMCs. V is TRBV7-2 and J is TRBJ2-3; D is unresolved. The CDR3 nucleotides are TGTGCCAGCAGCTTAGACCTTACGACTAGCACAGATACGCAGTATTTT. Translating it yields CASSLDLTTSTDTQYF.